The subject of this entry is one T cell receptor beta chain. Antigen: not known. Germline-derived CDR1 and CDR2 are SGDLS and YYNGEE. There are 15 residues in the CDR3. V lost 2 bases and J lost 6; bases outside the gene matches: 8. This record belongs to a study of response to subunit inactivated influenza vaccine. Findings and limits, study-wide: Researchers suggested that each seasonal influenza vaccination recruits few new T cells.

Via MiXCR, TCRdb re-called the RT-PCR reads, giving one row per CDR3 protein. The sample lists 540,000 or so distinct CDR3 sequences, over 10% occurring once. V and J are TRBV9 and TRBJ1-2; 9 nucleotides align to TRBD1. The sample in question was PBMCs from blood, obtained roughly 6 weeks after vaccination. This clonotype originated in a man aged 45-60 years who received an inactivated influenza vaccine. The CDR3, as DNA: TGTGCCAGCAGCGTTAATCGGGACAGGGTCGATGGCTACACCTTC. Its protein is CASSVNRDRVDGYTF. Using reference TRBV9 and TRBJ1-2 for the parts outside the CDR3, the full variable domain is DSGVTQTPKHLITATGQRVTLRCSPRSGDLSVYWYQQSLDQGLQFLIQYYNGEERAKGNILERFSAQQFPDLHSELNLSSLELGDSALYFCASSVNRDRVDGYTFGSGTRLTVV.